The 10 T cell receptor beta chains in this list originate from one sample, sequenced in a study of cytomegalovirus exposure and HLA in healthy donors. Vbeta (60) and Jbeta (13) primers were used in the PCR. Generated by immunoSEQ multiplex PCR, the TCRdb table keeps only in-frame clones and is missing some. The sample records about 54,000 clones, 78% being singletons. Specimen: PBMCs. These receptors were obtained from a female donor in good health and CMV-seronegative.

This clone showed up just once. This rearrangement joins TRBV2 to TRBJ1-2; D gene unclear. The germline CDR1 and CDR2 sequences are SNHLY and FYNNEI. Trimming removed 4 bases at V and 4 bases at J, with 19 bases between. CDR3 size: 16 residues. CDR3 sequence: CASSVPQATLIYGYTF. The CDR3 bases are TGTGCCAGCAGTGTCCCCCAAGCAACCCTTATCTATGGCTACACCTTC.

V usage is TRBV5-1 and J usage is TRBJ2-6, with D uncertain. Germline V CDR1 and CDR2: SGHRS, YFSETQ. The CDR3 has 15 amino acids. V lost 5 bases and J 2 bases, leaving 11 bases between the germline ends. DNA of the CDR3: TGCGCCAGCAGATCCGGGTCTGCTGGGGCCAACGTCCTGACTTTC. Its protein product is CASRSGSAGANVLTF.

In its sample, this clone was seen a few times. This chain connects TRBV19 to TRBJ1-4; 7 bases line up with TRBD1. In germline, CDR1 is LNHDA, CDR2 SQIVND (reference sequence). The CDR3 length is 14 residues. The V and J ends lost 6 bases and 7 bases, in that order; junction bases with no gene match: 8. CDR3 in amino acids: CASRKGGSGEKLFF. In DNA form, the CDR3 reads TGTGCCAGTAGGAAAGGGGGCAGTGGTGAAAAACTGTTTTTT. The whole variable domain, remainder taken from reference TRBV19 and TRBJ1-4, is DGGITQSPKYLFRKEGQNVTLSCEQNLNHDAMYWYRQDPGQGLRLIYYSQIVNDFQKGDIAEGYSVSREKKESFPLTVTSAQKNPTAFYLCASRKGGSGEKLFFGSGTQLSVL.

The rearrangement uses TRBV2 and TRBJ1-1, with a weak D call TRBD1 (6 bases). Germline V lookup: CDR1 SNHLY, CDR2 FYNNEI. The ends were cut back, 5 bases at V and 4 bases at J, with 14 bases in the middle. The CDR3 covers 14 residues. The CDR3 region has the DNA TGTGCCAGCAGTTCCAGGGGCAGGGGCACTGAAGCTTTCTTT. Amino acids: CASSSRGRGTEAFF.

This rearrangement joins TRBV7-3 to TRBJ2-5; D uncertain. The CDR3 has 13 residues. CDR1 SGHTA and CDR2 FQGTGA come from the germline V gene. V lost 1 base to trimming and J lost 4 bases, with 7 bases between them. The CDR3 sequence is CASSLNPRETQYF. The CDR3 DNA sequence: TGTGCCAGCAGCTTAAATCCCCGAGAGACCCAGTACTTC.

The rearrangement uses TRBV4-1 and TRBJ2-1; TRBD2 matches 14 bases. The germline V gene encodes CDR1 MGHRA and CDR2 YSYEKL. The junction had 7 bases not matched to a gene; V was cut back by 4 bases and J by 8 bases. The CDR3 length is 16 residues. The CDR3 sequence is CASSRRGTSGGYEQFF. CDR3 DNA sequence: TGCGCCAGCAGCCGAAGGGGGACTAGCGGGGGATATGAGCAGTTCTTC.

This rearrangement joins TRBV30 to TRBJ1-3; D not certain. Germline V gene lookup returns CDR1 GTSNPN and CDR2 SVGIG (reference sequence). This CDR3 is built from 12 residues. Trimming stripped 4 bases from V and 2 bases from J, with 6 bases between. The CDR3 nucleotides are TGTGCCTGGACTCGGGCTGGAAACACCATATATTTT. Translating it yields CAWTRAGNTIYF.

This clone was detected a few times. The V call is TRBV27, the J call TRBJ1-3; no definite D call. CDR3 length: 14 amino acids. Germline V gene sequence: CDR1 MNHEY, CDR2 SMNVEV (reference sequence). V lost 8 bases, J lost 4 bases, and 15 bases lay in between. For the CDR3, the DNA is TGTGCCAGCGGTGCGGGATCGTCAGGAAACACCATATATTTT. It specifies CASGAGSSGNTIYF.

This clone was picked up a small number of times. This chain uses TRBV5-1 with TRBJ1-6; D call uncertain. The CDR3 is made up of 14 amino acids. CDR1 and CDR2 from the germline V gene are SGHRS and YFSETQ. The V and J ends lost 1 base and 14 bases respectively, with 16 bases between them. The CDR3 DNA follows: TGCGCCAGCAGCTTGCGAGCCGGGCGGGAGACCCTCCACTTT. Its translation is CASSLRAGRETLHF.

This clone has only a few counts. The chain combines TRBV9 with TRBJ2-1; maybe TRBD1 (5 bases). Trimming removed 2 bases at V and 5 bases at J, with 14 bases between. Germline loops: CDR1 SGDLS, CDR2 YYNGEE. The CDR3 extends over 15 amino acids. This chain's CDR3 is CASSVTVDKNNEQFF. In DNA, the CDR3 is TGTGCCAGCAGCGTGACCGTGGACAAAAACAATGAGCAGTTCTTC.